This TCR beta chain was profiled in a study of cytomegalovirus exposure and HLA in healthy donors. This CDR3 is 15 amino acids long. Trimming cost V 1 base and J 15 bases, with 23 bases left between them. Looked up from germline, CDR1 is SGHTA and CDR2 is FQGNSA. Findings and caveats of the study: In vitro testing confirmed a few CMV-associated chains as specific for CMV antigens. Altogether, 164 TCR beta chains were recorded as cytomegalovirus-associated. A missense variant in DCLRE1C was later tied to TCR beta V- and J-gene trimming.

No record exists of this donor's CMV serostatus. Remarks on this clone: Its antigen is not identified.

The PCR ran on 60 Vbeta and 13 Jbeta primers. The repertoire was sequenced with immunoSEQ multiplex PCR; TCRdb's copy has only in-frame clones and lacks some. Of around 59,000 clones listed, 83% are singletons. The V and J genes are TRBV7-2 and TRBJ2-3; D is possibly TRBD2 (7 bases). Sequencing was carried out using PBMCs. The TCR sequence derives from a human donor in good health. CDR3 nucleotides: TGTGCCAGCAGCTTAGATTCACGAAGGGGGGGGGCGTGTTATTTT. It codes for CASSLDSRRGGACYF.